The entry below describes one T cell receptor beta chain. The antigen is undetermined. A junction boundary mismatches the germline segment, possibly from a read error. This sample is part of a study of CD8+CD57+ T cells in acquired aplastic anemia. Study as a whole: The sorted CD4+ and CD8+ cells yielded an average around 3.4 ug of DNA.

Study results and caveats: CD8+ Simpson's diversity showed no significant patient-control difference.

CDR3 size: 15 residues. The germline V gene encodes CDR1 SGHTA and CDR2 FQGTGA. Profiling of TCR beta VDJ combinations and CDR3 sequences used genomic DNA as template. TCRdb analysed the reads with MiXCR anew, one entry per CDR3 protein. Among about 220,000 distinct CDR3 sequences listed, about 37% were seen once. The chain combines TRBV7-3 with TRBJ2-1; 8 bases line up with TRBD1. The receptor comes from a human donor in good health, serving as a control. Sample: sorted CD4+, CD8+, or CD8+CD57+ T cells (not recorded which) from PBMCs. CDR3 in amino acids: CASSLNRGAYNEQLF. Written as DNA, the CDR3 is TGTGCCAGCAGCCTAAACAGGGGGGCCTACAATGAGCAGCTCTTC. The entire variable domain, with the rest obtained from reference TRBV7-3 and TRBJ2-1, is as follows: GAGVSQTPSNKVTEKGKYVELRCDPISGHTALYWYRQSLGQGPEFLIYFQGTGAADDSGLPNDRFFAVRPEGSVSTLKIQRTERGDSAVYLCASSLNRGAYNEQLFGPGTRLTVL.